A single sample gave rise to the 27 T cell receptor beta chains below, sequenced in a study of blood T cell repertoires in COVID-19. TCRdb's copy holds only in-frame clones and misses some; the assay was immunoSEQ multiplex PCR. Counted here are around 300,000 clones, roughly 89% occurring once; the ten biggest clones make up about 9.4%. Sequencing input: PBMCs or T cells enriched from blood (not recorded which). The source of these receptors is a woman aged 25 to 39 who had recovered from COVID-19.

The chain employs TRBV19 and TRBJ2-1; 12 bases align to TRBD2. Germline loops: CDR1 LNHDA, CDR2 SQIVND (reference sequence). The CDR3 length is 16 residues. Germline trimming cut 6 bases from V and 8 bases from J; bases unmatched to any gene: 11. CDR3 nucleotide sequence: TGTGCCAGTAGAACTAGCGGGAGGCTTGAGCAGGATGAGCAGTTCTTC. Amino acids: CASRTSGRLEQDEQFF.

CDR3: CASSIGGRPLGATTYNEQFF. In nucleotides, the CDR3 is TGTGCCAGTAGTATTGGGGGTCGACCGTTGGGGGCGACAACCTACAATGAGCAGTTCTTC. The chain carries TRBV19 and TRBJ2-1; D may be TRBD1 (6 bases). Germline values: CDR1 LNHDA, CDR2 SQIVND (reference sequence). V lost 3 bases, J lost 2 bases, and 26 bases lay in between. The CDR3 spans 20 residues.

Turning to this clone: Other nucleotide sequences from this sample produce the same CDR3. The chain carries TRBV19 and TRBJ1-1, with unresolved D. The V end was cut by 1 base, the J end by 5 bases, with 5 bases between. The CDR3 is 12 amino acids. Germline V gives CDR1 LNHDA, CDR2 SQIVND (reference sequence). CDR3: CASSIGATEAFF. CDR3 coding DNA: TGTGCCAGTAGTATAGGGGCGACTGAAGCTTTCTTT.

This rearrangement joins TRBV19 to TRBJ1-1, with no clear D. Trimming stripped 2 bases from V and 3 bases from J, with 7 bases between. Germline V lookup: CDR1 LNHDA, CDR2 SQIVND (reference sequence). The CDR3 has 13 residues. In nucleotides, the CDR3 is TGTGCCAGTAGTATAACTTTACACACTGAAGCTTTCTTT. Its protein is CASSITLHTEAFF.

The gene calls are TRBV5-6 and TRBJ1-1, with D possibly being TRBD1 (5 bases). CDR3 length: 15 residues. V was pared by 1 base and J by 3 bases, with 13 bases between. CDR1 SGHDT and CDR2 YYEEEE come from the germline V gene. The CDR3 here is CASSLFGREHTEAFF. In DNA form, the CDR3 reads TGTGCCAGCAGCTTGTTTGGCAGGGAACACACTGAAGCTTTCTTT.

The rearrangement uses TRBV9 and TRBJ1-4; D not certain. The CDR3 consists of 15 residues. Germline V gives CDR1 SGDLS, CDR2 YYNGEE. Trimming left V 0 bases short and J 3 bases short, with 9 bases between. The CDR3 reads CASSVGGIANEKLFF. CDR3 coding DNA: TGTGCCAGCAGCGTAGGCGGGATAGCTAATGAAAAACTGTTTTTT.

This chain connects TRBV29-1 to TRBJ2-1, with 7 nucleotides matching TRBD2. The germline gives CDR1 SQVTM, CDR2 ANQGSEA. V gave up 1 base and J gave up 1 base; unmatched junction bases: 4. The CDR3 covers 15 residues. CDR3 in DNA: TGCAGCGTTGAAGGGGGGGGTCCTTCCTACAATGAGCAGTTCTTC. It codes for CSVEGGGPSYNEQFF.

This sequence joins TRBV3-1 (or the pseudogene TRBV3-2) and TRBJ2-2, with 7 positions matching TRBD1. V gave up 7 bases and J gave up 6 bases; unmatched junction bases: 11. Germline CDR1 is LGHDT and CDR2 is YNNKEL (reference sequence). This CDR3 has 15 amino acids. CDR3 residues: CASKLTGKVPGELFF. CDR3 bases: TGTGCCAGCAAATTGACAGGGAAGGTTCCCGGGGAGCTGTTTTTT.

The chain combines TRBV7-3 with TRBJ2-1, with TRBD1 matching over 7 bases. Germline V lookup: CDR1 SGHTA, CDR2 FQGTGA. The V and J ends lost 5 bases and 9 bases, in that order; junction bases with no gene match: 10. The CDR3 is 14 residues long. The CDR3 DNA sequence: TGTGCCAGCAGCCCCCGAGGGGGCCCGGTTGAGCAGTTCTTC. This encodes CASSPRGGPVEQFF.

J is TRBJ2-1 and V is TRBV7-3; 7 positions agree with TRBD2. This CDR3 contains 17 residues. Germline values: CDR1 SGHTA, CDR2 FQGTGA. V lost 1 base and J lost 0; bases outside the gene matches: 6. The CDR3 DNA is TGTGCCAGCAGCTTAATCGGCGGGAGCTCCTCCTACAATGAGCAGTTCTTC. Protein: CASSLIGGSSSYNEQFF.

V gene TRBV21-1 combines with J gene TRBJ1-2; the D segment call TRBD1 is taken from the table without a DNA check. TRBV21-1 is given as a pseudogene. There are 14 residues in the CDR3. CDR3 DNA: TGTGCCAGCAGCAAAACAGGGATAATGGAAGGCTACACCTTC. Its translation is CASSKTGIMEGYTF.

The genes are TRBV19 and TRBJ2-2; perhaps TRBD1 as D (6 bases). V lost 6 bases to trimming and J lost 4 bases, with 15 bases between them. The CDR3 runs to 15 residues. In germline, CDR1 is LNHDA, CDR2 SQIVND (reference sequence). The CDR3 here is CASRRQGLVTGELFF. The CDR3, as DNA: TGTGCCAGTAGGCGCCAGGGGCTGGTCACCGGGGAGCTGTTTTTT.

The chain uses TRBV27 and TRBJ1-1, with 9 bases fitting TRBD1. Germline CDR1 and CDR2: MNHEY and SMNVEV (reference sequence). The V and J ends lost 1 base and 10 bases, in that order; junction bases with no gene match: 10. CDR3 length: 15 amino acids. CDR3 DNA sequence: TGTGCCAGCAGTTTATTGGACAGGGGCAAAGGAGGAGCTTTCTTT. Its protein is CASSLLDRGKGGAFF.

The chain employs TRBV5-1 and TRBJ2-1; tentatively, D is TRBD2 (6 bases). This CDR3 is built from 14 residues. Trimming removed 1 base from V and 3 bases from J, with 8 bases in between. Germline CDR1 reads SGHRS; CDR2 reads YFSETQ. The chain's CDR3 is CASSLWGGYNEQFF. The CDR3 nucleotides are TGCGCCAGCAGCTTGTGGGGAGGCTACAATGAGCAGTTCTTC.

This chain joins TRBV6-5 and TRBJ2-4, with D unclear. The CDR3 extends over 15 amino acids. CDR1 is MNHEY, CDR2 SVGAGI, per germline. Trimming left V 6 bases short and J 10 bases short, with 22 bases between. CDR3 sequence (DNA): TGTGCCAGCAGAACGGAGCGTCGCCACAATGGGATTCAGTACTTC. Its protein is CASRTERRHNGIQYF.

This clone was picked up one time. Written as DNA, the CDR3 is TGTGCCAGTGCCCAGGGGGGCGATGGCTACACCTTC. Protein sequence: CASAQGGDGYTF. V usage is TRBV19 and J usage is TRBJ1-2; 7 nucleotides match TRBD1. The CDR3 covers 12 residues. Trimming at V came to 8 bases and at J to 6 bases, leaving 6 bases not matched to a gene. Germline lookup yields CDR1 LNHDA and CDR2 SQIVND (reference sequence).

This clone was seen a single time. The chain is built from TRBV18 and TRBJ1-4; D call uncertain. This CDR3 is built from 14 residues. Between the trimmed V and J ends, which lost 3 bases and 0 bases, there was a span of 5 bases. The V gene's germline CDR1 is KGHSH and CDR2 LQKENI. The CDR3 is CASSPETTNEKLFF. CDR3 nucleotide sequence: TGTGCCAGCTCACCTGAGACAACTAATGAAAAACTGTTTTTT.

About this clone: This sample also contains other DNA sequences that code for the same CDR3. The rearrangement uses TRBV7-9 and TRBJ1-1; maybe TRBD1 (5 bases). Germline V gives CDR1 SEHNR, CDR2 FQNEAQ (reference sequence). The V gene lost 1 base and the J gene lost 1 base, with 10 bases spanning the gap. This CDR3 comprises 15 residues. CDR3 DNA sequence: TGTGCCAGCAGCTTAGTGTCTGGGGCGAACACTGAAGCTTTCTTT. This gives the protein CASSLVSGANTEAFF.

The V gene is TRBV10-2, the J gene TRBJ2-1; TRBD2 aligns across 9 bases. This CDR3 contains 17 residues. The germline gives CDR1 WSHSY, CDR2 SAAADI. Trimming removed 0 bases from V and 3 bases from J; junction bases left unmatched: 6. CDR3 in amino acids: CASSESGGLADYNEQFF. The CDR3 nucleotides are TGCGCCAGCAGTGAGTCCGGGGGACTAGCAGACTACAATGAGCAGTTCTTC.

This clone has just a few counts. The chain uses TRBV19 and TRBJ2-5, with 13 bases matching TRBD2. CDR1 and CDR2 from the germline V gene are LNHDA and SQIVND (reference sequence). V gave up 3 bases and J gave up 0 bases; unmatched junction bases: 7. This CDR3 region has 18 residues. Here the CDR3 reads CASSIPGLAGLNQETQYF. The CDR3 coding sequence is TGTGCCAGTAGTATTCCGGGACTAGCGGGGCTTAACCAAGAGACCCAGTACTTC. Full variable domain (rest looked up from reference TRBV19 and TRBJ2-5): DGGITQSPKYLFRKEGQNVTLSCEQNLNHDAMYWYRQDPGQGLRLIYYSQIVNDFQKGDIAEGYSVSREKKESFPLTVTSAQKNPTAFYLCASSIPGLAGLNQETQYFGPGTRLLVL.

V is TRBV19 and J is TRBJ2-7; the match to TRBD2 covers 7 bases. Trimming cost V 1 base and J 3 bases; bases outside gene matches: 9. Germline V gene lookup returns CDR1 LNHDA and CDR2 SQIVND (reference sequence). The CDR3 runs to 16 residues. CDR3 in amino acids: CASSIGDSAGYYEQYF. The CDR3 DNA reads TGTGCCAGTAGTATAGGGGACTCAGCGGGGTACTACGAGCAGTACTTC.

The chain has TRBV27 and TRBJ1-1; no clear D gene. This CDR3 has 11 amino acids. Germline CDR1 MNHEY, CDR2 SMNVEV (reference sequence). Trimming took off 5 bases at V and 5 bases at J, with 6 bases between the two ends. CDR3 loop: CASSTGTEAFF. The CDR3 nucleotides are TGTGCCAGCAGTACCGGGACTGAAGCTTTCTTT.

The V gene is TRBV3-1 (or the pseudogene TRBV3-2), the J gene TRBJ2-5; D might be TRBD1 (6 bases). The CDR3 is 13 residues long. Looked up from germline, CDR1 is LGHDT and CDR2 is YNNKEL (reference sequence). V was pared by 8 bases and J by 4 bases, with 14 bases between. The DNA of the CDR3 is TGTGCCAGCGGTACAGGGATGGCAGAGACCCAGTACTTC. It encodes CASGTGMAETQYF.

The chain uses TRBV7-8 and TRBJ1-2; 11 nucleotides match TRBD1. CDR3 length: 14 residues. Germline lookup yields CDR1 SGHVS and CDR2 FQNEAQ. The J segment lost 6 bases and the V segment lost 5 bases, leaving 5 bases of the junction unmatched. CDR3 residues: CASSLGTGGHGYTF. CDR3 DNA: TGTGCCAGCAGCCTAGGGACAGGGGGTCATGGCTACACCTTC. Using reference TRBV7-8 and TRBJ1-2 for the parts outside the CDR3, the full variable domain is GAGVSQSPRYKVAKRGQDVALRCDPISGHVSLFWYQQALGQGPEFLTYFQNEAQLDKSGLPSDRFFAERPEGSVSTLKIQRTQQEDSAVYLCASSLGTGGHGYTFGSGTRLTVV.

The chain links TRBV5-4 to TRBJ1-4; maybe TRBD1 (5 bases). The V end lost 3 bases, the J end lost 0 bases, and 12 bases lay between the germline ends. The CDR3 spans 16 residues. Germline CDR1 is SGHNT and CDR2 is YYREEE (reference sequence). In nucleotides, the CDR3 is TGTGCCAGCAGCTCCGCGGGAGGGGCAACTAATGAAAAACTGTTTTTT. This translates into CASSSAGGATNEKLFF.

The CDR3 is CASSIRRINQPQHF. The CDR3, as DNA: TGTGCCAGTAGTATACGGCGGATCAATCAGCCCCAGCATTTT. The chain couples TRBV19 to TRBJ1-5, with D uncertain. The CDR3 consists of 14 residues. Trimming stripped 2 bases from V and 3 bases from J, with 8 bases between. CDR1 and CDR2 from the germline V gene are LNHDA and SQIVND (reference sequence). Combining the CDR3 with reference TRBV19 and TRBJ1-5 gives the whole variable domain DGGITQSPKYLFRKEGQNVTLSCEQNLNHDAMYWYRQDPGQGLRLIYYSQIVNDFQKGDIAEGYSVSREKKESFPLTVTSAQKNPTAFYLCASSIRRINQPQHFGDGTRLSIL.

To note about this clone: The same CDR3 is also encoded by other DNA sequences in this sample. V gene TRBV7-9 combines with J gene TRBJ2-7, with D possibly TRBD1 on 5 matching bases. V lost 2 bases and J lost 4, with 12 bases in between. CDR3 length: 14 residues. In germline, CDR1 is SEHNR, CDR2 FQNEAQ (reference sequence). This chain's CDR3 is CASSLRTSPYEQYF. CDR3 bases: TGTGCCAGCAGCTTAAGGACATCGCCTTACGAGCAGTACTTC.